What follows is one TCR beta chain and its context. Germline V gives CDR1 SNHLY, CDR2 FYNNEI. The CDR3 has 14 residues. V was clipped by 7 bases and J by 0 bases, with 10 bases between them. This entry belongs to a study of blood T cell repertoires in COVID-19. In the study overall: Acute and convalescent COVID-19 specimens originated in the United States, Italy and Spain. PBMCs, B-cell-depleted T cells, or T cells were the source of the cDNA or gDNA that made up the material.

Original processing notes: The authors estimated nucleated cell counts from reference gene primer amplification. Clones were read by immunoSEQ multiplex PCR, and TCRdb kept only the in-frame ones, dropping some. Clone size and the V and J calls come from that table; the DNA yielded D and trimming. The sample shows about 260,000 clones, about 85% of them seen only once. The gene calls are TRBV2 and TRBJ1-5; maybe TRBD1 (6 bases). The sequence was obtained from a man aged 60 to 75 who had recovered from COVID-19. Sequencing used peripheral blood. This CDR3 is CASNRERSNQPQHF. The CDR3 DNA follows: TGTGCCAGCAACAGGGAACGTAGCAATCAGCCCCAGCATTTT.